The present entry profiles one T cell receptor beta chain with its context. The target antigen is unknown. V gave up 2 bases and J gave up 5 bases, with 12 bases separating them. This CDR3 region has 14 residues. Per the germline V gene, CDR1 is MNHEY and CDR2 is SVGAGI. TCRdb's copy holds only in-frame clones and misses some; the assay was immunoSEQ multiplex PCR. The sample contains 15,000 to 20,000 clones, 70% to 90% of which appear only once. This sample stems from a study of T cell clonotyping in hematopoietic cell transplantation. Overall study results and limits: At the given depth, recipient repertoires were over 95% de novo clonotypes. Recipient TCR diversity dropped after transplant; expanded clonotypes rose from day 30 to 180. Graft donor and pretransplant recipient Inverse Simpson Index values predicted broader posttransplant TCR diversity. Without cell sorting, CD4 versus CD8 contributions remain unresolved.

The TCR sequence derives from a woman aged 40 to 50 in good health. Some clones in this sample may be carry-over from other donors' samples. Sequencing was carried out using peripheral blood mononuclear cells. The chain links TRBV6-5 to TRBJ2-5; D perhaps matches TRBD1 (5 bases). CDR3 protein: CASSYTQTAETQYF. The CDR3 DNA follows: TGTGCCAGCAGTTACACCCAGACAGCCGAGACCCAGTACTTC.